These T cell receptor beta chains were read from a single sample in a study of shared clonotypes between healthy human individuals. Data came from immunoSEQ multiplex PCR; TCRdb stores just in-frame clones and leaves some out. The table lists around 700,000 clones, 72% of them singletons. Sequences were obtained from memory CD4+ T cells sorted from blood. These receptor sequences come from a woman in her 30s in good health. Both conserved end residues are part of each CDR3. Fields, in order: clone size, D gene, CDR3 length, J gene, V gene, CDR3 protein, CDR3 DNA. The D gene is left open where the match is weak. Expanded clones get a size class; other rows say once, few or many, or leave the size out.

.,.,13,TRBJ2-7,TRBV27,CASRTAGDLRAVF,TGTGCCAGCAGAACCGCCGGTGACCTACGAGCAGTTTTC
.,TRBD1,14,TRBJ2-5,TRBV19,CASSITGGQETQYF,TGTGCCAGTAGTATCACAGGGGGCCAAGAGACCCAGTACTTC
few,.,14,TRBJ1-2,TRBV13,CASSAQQGNYGYTF,TGTGCCAGCAGCGCACAACAGGGAAACTATGGCTACACCTTC
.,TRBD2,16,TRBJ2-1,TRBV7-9,CASSLGKAGRYDEQFF,TGTGCCAGCAGCTTAGGAAAAGCGGGACGGTACGATGAGCAGTTCTTC
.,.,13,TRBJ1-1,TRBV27,CASSSYRDTEAFF,TGTGCCAGCAGTTCATACAGGGATACTGAAGCTTTCTTT
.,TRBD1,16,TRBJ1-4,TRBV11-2,CASSSRGRGVREKLFF,TGTGCCAGCAGCTCGAGGGGGCGCGGGGTGAGAGAAAAACTGTTTTTT
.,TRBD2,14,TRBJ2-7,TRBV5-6,CASSLTSGIYEQYF,TGTGCCAGCAGCTTGACTAGCGGGATTTACGAGCAGTACTTC
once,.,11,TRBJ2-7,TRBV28,CASSRHYEQYF,TGTGCCAGCAGTCGACACTACGAGCAGTACTTC
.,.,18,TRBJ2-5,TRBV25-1,CASSERTESRGGVETQYF,TGTGCCAGCAGTGAGAGGACTGAGTCAAGGGGAGGAGTCGAGACCCAGTACTTC
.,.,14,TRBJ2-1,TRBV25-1,CASAPRTPYNEQFF,TGTGCCAGCGCCCCCAGGACACCCTACAATGAGCAGTTCTTC
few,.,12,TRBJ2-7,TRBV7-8,CASSTHRYEQYF,TGTGCCAGCAGCACTCACCGCTACGAGCAGTACTTC